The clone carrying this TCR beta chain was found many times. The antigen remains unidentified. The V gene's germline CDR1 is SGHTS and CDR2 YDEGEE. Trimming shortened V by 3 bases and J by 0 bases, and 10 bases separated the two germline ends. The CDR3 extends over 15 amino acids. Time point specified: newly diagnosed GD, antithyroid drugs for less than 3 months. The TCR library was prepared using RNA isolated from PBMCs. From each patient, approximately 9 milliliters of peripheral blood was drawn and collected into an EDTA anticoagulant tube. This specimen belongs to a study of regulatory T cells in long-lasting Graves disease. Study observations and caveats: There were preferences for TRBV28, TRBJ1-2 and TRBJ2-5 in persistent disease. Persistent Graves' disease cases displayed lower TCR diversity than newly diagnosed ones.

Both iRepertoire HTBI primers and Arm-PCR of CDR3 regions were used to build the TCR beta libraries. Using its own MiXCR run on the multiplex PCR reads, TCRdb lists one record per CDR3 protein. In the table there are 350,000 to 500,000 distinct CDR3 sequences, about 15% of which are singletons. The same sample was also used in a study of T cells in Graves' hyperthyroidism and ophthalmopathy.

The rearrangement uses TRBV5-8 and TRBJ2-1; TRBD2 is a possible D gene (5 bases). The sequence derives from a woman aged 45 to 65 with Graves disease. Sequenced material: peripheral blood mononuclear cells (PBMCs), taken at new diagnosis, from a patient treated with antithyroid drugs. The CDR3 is CASSSRGGSYNEQFF. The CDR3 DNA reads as TGTGCCAGCAGCTCGCGCGGAGGCTCCTACAATGAGCAGTTCTTC.